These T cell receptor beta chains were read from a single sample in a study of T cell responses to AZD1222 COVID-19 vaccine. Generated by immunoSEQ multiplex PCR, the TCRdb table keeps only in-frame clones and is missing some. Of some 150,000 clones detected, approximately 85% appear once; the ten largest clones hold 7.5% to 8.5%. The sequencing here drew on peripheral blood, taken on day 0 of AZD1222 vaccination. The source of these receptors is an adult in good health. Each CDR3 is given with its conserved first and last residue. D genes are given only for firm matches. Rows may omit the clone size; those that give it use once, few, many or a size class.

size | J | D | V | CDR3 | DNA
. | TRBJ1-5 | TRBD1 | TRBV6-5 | CATYFPGGGVQPQHF | TGTGCCACTTATTTCCCCGGAGGGGGCGTTCAGCCCCAGCATTTT
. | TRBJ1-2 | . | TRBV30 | CAGRADYGYTF | TGTGCCGGAAGAGCCGACTATGGCTACACCTTC
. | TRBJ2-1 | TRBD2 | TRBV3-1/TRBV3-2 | CASSQGNSGGLIQFF | TGTGCCAGCAGCCAAGGCAATAGCGGGGGCCTCATACAGTTCTTC
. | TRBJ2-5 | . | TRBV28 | CASIVSGEETQYF | TGTGCCAGCATAGTTAGCGGAGAAGAGACCCAGTACTTC
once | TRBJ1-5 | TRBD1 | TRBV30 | CAWSGGAGGRNQPQHF | TGTGCCTGGAGTGGGGGGGCAGGGGGCCGCAATCAGCCCCAGCATTTT
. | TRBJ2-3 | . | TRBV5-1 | CASSLSTPDTDTQYF | TGCGCCAGCAGCTTAAGTACCCCTGACACAGATACGCAGTATTTT
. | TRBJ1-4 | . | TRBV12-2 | CASRLDSSQFYATNEKLFF | TGTGCAAGTCGCTTAGATTCCAGCCAATTCTATGCAACTAATGAAAAACTGTTTTTT
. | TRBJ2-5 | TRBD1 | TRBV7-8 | CASSRGTVETQYF | TGTGCCAGCAGCCGAGGGACAGTTGAGACCCAGTACTTC
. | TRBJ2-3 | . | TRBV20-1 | CSARPSDTQYF | TGCAGTGCTAGACCCTCGGATACGCAGTATTTT
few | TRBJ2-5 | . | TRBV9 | CASSPGPLSQGETQYF | TGTGCCAGCAGCCCAGGTCCCCTATCTCAAGGGGAGACCCAGTACTTC
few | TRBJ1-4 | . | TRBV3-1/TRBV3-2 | CASSQDGEDINEKLFF | TGTGCCAGCAGCCAAGACGGCGAGGACATAAATGAAAAACTGTTTTTT
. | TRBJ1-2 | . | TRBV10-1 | CASSETEPYGYTF | TGCGCCAGCAGTGAAACTGAACCCTATGGCTACACCTTC
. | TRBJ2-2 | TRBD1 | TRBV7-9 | CASTQGAWELFF | TGTGCCAGCACACAGGGGGCATGGGAGCTGTTTTTT
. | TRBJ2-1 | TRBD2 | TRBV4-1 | CASSPFLSGSYINEQFF | TGCGCCAGCAGCCCTTTCCTAAGCGGGAGTTATATCAATGAGCAGTTCTTC
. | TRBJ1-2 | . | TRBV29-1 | CSASALYGYTF | TGCAGCGCCTCAGCCCTTTATGGCTACACCTTC
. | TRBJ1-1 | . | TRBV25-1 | CASRGPFMNTEAFF | TGTGCCAGCAGGGGGCCCTTTATGAACACTGAAGCTTTCTTT
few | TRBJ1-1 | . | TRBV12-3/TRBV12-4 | CASSFFRNEAFF | TGTGCCAGCAGTTTTTTCCGTAATGAAGCTTTCTTT